The sequence of this T cell receptor (beta chain) was determined in a study of monozygotic twins with inflammatory bowel disease. Whole-study findings and limits: No difference in repertoire similarity was seen between concordant and discordant twins, possibly because power was limited. IBD patients share fewer clonotypes with other people than healthy twins do, especially with disease activity. A lone strong IBD-associated signal or clonotype found no support.

Looked up from germline, CDR1 is SGDLS and CDR2 is YYNGEE. This CDR3 region has 14 residues. Researchers used template switching to add UMIs featuring a 6-nucleotide sample barcode. Using the 5' RACE reads, TCRdb records one entry per CDR3 protein without DNA. The sample has around 400,000 distinct CDR3 sequences. In regard to this clonotype: The antigen remains unidentified.

The TCR comes from a human donor with ulcerative colitis or Crohn's disease, or a healthy co-twin of an affected twin (not recorded which). The rearrangement links TRBV9 to TRBJ2-5; TCRdb's D call of TRBD1 is untestable without DNA. Sequencing used blood. CDR3 sequence: CASSVGQGQETQYF.